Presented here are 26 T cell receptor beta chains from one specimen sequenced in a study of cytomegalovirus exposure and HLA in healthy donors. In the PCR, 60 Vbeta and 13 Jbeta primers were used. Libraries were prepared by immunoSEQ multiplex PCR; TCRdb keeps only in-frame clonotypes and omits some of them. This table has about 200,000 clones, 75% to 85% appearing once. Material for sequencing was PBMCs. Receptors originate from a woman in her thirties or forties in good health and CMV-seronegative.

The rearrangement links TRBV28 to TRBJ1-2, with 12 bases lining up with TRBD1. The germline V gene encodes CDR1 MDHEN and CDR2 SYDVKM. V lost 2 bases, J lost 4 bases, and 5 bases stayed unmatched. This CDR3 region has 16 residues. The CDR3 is CASSLGTGGAVYGYTF. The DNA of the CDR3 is TGTGCCAGCAGTTTAGGGACAGGGGGCGCCGTCTATGGCTACACCTTC.

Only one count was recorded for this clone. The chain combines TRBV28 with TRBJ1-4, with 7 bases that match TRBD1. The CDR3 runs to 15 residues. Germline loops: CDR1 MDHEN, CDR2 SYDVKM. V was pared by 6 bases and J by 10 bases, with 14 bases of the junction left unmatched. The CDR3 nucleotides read TGTGCCAGCAGGACGACCGGAGGGGGCTTACGAAAACTGTTTTTT. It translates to CASRTTGGGLRKLFF.

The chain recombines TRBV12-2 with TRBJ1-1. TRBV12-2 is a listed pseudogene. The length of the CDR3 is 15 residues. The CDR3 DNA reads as TGTGCAAGTCGCCCGGGACTAGCTGGGGACACTGAAGCTTTCTTT. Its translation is CASRPGLAGDTEAFF.

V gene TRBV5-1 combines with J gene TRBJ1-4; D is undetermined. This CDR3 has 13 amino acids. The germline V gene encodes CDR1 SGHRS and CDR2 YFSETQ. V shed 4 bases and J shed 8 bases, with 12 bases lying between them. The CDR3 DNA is TGCGCCAGCAGCCGTGATTCGGGAGAAAAACTGTTTTTT. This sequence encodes CASSRDSGEKLFF.

CDR3 loop: CASSSEGGRDEQFF. DNA of the CDR3: TGTGCCAGCAGCTCAGAGGGGGGGAGGGATGAGCAGTTCTTC. The V gene is TRBV7-2, the J gene TRBJ2-1, with a possible D match to TRBD2 (7 bases). Germline V CDR1 and CDR2: SGHTA, FQGNSA. CDR3 length: 14 amino acids. The germline V and J ends were trimmed by 4 bases and 8 bases, with 15 bases remaining between them.

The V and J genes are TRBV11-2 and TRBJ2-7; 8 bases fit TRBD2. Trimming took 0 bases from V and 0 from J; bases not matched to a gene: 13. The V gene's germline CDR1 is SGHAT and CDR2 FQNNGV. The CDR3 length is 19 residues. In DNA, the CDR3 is TGTGCCAGCAGCTTAGATGGAGGTCGGGGGGGAACCGTCTCCTACGAGCAGTACTTC. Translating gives CASSLDGGRGGTVSYEQYF. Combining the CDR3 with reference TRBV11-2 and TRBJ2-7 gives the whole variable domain EAGVAQSPRYKIIEKRQSVAFWCNPISGHATLYWYQQILGQGPKLLIQFQNNGVVDDSQLPKDRFSAERLKGVDSTLKIQPAKLEDSAVYLCASSLDGGRGGTVSYEQYFGPGTRLTVT.

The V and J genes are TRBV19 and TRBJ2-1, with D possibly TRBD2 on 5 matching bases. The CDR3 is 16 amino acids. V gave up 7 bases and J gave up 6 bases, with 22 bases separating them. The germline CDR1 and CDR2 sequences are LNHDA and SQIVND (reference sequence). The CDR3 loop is CASKSNGLSTFNEQFF. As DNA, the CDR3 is TGTGCCAGTAAATCCAATGGACTTTCCACGTTCAATGAGCAGTTCTTC.

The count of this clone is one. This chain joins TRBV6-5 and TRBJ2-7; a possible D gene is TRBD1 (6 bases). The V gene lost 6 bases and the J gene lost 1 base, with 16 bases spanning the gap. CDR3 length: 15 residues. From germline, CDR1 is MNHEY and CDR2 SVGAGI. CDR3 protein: CASSSPGTRSYEQYF. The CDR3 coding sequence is TGTGCCAGCAGCTCGCCCGGGACACGATCCTACGAGCAGTACTTC.

The CDR3 DNA reads as TGTGCCAGAAGCTTCCGCCACAGGGGAAGGGGGCAGCCCCAGCATTTT. Encoded protein: CARSFRHRGRGQPQHF. The genes are TRBV5-3 and TRBJ1-5; TRBD1 matches at 7 bases. TRBV5-3 has ORF status, its function being uncertain. The CDR3 sequence is 16 residues long. The V and J ends lost 2 bases and 7 bases, in that order; junction bases with no gene match: 12.

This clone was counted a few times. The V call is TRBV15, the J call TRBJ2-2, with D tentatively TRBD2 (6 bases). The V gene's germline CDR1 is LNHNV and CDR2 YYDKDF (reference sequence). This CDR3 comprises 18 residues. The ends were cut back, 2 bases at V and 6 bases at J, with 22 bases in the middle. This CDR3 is CATSRPATSIRFAGELFF. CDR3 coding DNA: TGTGCCACCAGCAGACCGGCGACTAGTATTCGTTTCGCCGGGGAGCTGTTTTTT.

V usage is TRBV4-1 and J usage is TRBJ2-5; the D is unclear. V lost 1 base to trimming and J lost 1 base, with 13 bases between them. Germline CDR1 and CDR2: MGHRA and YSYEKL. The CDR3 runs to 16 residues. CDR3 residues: CASSQGRPLGQETQYF. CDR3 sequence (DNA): TGCGCCAGCAGCCAAGGCCGGCCTCTAGGCCAAGAGACCCAGTACTTC.

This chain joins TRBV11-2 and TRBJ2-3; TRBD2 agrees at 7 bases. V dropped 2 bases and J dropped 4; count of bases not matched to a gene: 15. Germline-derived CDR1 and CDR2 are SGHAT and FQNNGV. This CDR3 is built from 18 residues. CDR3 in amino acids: CASSLQHVRLARADTQYF. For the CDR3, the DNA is TGTGCCAGCAGCTTACAGCACGTCAGACTAGCACGGGCAGATACGCAGTATTTT.

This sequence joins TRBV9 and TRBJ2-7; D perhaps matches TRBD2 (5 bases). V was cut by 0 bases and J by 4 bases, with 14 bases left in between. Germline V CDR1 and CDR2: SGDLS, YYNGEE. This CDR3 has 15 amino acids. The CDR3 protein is CASSVAVGVGYEQYF. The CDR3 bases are TGTGCCAGCAGCGTAGCTGTGGGAGTCGGATACGAGCAGTACTTC.

Here the CDR3 DNA reads TGTGCCATCAGCGAGGGTTGGCGGAGATATGGCTACACCTTC. It codes for CAISEGWRRYGYTF. The genes are TRBV10-3 and TRBJ1-2; D remains ambiguous. The ends were cut back, 6 bases at V and 5 bases at J, with 16 bases in the middle. CDR1 and CDR2 from the germline V gene are ENHRY and SYGVKD. CDR3 length: 14 amino acids.

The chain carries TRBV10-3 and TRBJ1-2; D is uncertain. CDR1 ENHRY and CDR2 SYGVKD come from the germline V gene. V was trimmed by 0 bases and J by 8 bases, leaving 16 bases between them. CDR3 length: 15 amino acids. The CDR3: CAISESSWAEGGYTF. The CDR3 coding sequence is TGTGCCATCAGTGAGTCGTCGTGGGCAGAGGGAGGCTACACCTTC.

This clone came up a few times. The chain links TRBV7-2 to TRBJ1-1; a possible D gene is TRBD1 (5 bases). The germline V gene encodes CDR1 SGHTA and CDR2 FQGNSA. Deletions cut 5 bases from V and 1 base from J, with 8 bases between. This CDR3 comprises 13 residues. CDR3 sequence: CASSKTENTEAFF. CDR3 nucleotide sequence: TGTGCCAGCAGCAAGACAGAGAACACTGAAGCTTTCTTT. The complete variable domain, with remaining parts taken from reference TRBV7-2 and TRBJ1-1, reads GAGVSQSPSNKVTEKGKDVELRCDPISGHTALYWYRQSLGQGLEFLIYFQGNSAPDKSGLPSDRFSAERTGGSVSTLTIQRTQQEDSAVYLCASSKTENTEAFFGQGTRLTVV.

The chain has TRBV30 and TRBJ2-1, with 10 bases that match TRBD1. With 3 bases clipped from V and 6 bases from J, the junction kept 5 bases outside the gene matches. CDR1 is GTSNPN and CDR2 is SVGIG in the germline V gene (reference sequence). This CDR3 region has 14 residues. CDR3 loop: CAWSGGQGVNEQFF. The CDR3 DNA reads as TGTGCCTGGAGCGGAGGACAGGGGGTCAATGAGCAGTTCTTC.

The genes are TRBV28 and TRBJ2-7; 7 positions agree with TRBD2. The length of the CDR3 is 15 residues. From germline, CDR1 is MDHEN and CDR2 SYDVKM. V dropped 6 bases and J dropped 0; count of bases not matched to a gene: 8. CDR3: CASSLLAGDSYEQYF. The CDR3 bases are TGTGCCAGCAGCCTTCTGGCGGGAGACTCCTACGAGCAGTACTTC.

In nucleotides, the CDR3 is TGTGCCAGCAGCTTCCACGGGAACCCCCAAGAGACCCAGTACTTC. It is translated as CASSFHGNPQETQYF. V gene TRBV5-5 combines with J gene TRBJ2-5; D is possibly TRBD2 (5 bases). The CDR3 has 15 amino acids. Per germline, CDR1 SGHKS and CDR2 YYEKEE (reference sequence). The V gene lost 2 bases and the J gene lost 1 base, with 12 bases spanning the gap. Based on the CDR3 plus reference TRBV5-5 and TRBJ2-5, the full variable domain is DAGVTQSPTHLIKTRGQQVTLRCSPISGHKSVSWYQQVLGQGPQFIFQYYEKEERGRGNFPDRFSARQFPNYSSELNVNALLLGDSALYLCASSFHGNPQETQYFGPGTRLLVL.

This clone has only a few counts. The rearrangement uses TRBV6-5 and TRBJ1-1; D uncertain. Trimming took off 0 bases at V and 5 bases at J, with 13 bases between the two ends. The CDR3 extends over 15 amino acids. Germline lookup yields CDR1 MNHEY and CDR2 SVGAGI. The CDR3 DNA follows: TGTGCCAGCAGTTACTCGAGGGCAGGTATTACTGAAGCTTTCTTT. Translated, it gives CASSYSRAGITEAFF.

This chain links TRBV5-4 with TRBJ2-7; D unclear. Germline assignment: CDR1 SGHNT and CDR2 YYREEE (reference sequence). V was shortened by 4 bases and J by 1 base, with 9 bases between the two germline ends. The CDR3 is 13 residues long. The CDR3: CASSEQLSYEQYF. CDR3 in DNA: TGTGCCAGCAGCGAACAGCTTTCCTACGAGCAGTACTTC.

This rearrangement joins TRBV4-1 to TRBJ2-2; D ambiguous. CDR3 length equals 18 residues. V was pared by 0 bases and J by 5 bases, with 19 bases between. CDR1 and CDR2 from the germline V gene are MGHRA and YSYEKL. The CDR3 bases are TGCGCCAGCAGCCAAGATTTTTTCGGCGGATCGGCTACCGGGGAGCTGTTTTTT. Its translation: CASSQDFFGGSATGELFF.

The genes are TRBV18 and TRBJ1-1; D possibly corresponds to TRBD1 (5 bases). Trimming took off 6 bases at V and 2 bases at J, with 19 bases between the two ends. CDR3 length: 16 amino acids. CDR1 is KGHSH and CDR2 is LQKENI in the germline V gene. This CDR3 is CASSLIMGGENTEAFF. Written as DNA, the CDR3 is TGTGCCAGCTCCCTCATCATGGGGGGTGAAAACACTGAAGCTTTCTTT.

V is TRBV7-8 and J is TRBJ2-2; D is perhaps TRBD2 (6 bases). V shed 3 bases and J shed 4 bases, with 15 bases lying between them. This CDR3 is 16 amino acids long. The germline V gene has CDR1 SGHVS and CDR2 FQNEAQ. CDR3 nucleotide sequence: TGTGCCAGCAGCTTTACGCGGACTATCCGCACCGGGGAGCTGTTTTTT. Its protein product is CASSFTRTIRTGELFF. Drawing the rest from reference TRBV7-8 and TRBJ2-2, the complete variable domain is GAGVSQSPRYKVAKRGQDVALRCDPISGHVSLFWYQQALGQGPEFLTYFQNEAQLDKSGLPSDRFFAERPEGSVSTLKIQRTQQEDSAVYLCASSFTRTIRTGELFFGEGSRLTVL.

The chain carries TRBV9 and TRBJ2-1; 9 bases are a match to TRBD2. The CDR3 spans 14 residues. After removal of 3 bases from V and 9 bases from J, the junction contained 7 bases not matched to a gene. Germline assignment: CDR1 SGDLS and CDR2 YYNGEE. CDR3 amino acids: CASSEAGGPREQFF. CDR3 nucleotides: TGTGCCAGCAGCGAGGCGGGAGGGCCTCGTGAGCAGTTCTTC.

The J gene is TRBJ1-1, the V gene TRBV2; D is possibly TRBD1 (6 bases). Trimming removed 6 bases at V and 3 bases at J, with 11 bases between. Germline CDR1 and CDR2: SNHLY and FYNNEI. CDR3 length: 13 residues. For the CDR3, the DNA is TGTGCCAGCAGAAATGACAGGCACACTGAAGCTTTCTTT. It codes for CASRNDRHTEAFF.